This section outlines one T cell receptor beta chain sequence together with its context. Its antigen is currently unknown. Among the 110 or so subjects of the validation cohort, separate from the approximately 660-subject first cohort, were the donors. The sample belongs to a study of cytomegalovirus exposure and HLA in healthy donors. General observations from the study: Researchers reported that a few CMV-associated chains were confirmed in vitro as CMV antigen-specific. Cytomegalovirus status was reportedly diagnosed by the classifier with high sensitivity and specificity. Most sequenced TCRs were rare (though some public TCRs occurred in many donors).

Produced via immunoSEQ multiplex PCR; TCRdb's table is partial and in-frame only. This sample has roughly 350,000 clones, with 75% to 90% found just once. Germline lookup yields CDR1 SNHLY and CDR2 FYNNEI. This CDR3 region has 16 residues. Losses at the gene ends were 5 bases for V and 6 bases for J; bases not matched to a gene: 6. Material: PBMCs. The origin of this receptor is a woman aged 18-35 years in good health and CMV-seronegative. The genes are TRBV2 and TRBJ2-2, with 13 positions matching TRBD2. CDR3: CASSRLAGGLPGELFF. The CDR3 DNA is TGTGCCAGCAGTAGACTAGCGGGAGGACTTCCCGGGGAGCTGTTTTTT.